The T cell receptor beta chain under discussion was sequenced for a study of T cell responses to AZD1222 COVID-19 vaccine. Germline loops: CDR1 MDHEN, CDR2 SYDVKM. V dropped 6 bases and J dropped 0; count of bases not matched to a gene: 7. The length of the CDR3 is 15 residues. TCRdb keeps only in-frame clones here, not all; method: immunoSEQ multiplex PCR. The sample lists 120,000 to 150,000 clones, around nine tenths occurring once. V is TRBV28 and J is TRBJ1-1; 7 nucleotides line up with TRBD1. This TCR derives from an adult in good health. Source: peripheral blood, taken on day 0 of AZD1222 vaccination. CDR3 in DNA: TGTGCCAGCAGACCCGGACAGGAGATGAACACTGAAGCTTTCTTT. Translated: CASRPGQEMNTEAFF.